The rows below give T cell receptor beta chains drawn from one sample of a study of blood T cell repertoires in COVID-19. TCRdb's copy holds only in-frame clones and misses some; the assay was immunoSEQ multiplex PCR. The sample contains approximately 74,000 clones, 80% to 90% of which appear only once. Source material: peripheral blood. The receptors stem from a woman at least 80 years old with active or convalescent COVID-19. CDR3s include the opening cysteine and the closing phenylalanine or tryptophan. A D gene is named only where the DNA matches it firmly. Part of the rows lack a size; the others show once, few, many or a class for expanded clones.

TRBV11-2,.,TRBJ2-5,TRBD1,TGTGCCAGCAAGGGGGCCGGGAAGACCCAGTACTTC,CASKGAGKTQYF
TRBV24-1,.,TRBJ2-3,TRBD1,TGTGCCACCAGTGATTCCGGGACAGGGGGCTATACAGATACGCAGTATTTT,CATSDSGTGGYTDTQYF
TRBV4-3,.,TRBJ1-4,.,TGCGCCAGCAGCCAAGATTACCGGGAAAAACTGTTTTTT,CASSQDYREKLFF
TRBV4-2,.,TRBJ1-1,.,TGTGCCAGCAGCCCGACAGGTGGGGACACTGAAGCTTTCTTT,CASSPTGGDTEAFF
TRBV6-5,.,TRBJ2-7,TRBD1,TGTGCCAGCAGTCCCGGGACAGGGCGCTACGAGCAGTACTTC,CASSPGTGRYEQYF
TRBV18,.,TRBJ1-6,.,TGTGCCAGCTCACCAGAGGTGAAGTCACCCCTCCACTTT,CASSPEVKSPLHF
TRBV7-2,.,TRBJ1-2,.,TGTGCCAGCAGCTTTGACGGCGGTGTTGGCTACACCTTC,CASSFDGGVGYTF
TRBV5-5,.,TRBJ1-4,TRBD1,TGTGCCAGCAGCCGACAGGGGGGTGAAAAACTGTTTTTT,CASSRQGGEKLFF
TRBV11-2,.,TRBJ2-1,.,TGTGCCAGCAGCTTATTGACTAGGGCAGGCCAAAACAATGAGCAGTTCTTC,CASSLLTRAGQNNEQFF
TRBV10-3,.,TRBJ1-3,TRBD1,TGTGCCATCAGTGATAGGACAGGGGGTTTCTCTGGAAACACCATATATTTT,CAISDRTGGFSGNTIYF
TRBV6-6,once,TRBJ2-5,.,TGTGCCAGCAACCGAGCAGATCCTACGGGGGTGACCCAGTACTTC,CASNRADPTGVTQYF
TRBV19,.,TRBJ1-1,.,TGTGCCAGTAGCTCTCGGTCGGGGGGGATAGGCCTGACCACTGAAGCTTTCTTT,CASSSRSGGIGLTTEAFF
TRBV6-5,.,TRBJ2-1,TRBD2,TGTGCCAGCAGACCTAGCGGGAGGGATGAGCAGTTCTTC,CASRPSGRDEQFF
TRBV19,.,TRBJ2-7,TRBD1,TGTGCCAGTACCACCACCGGGACAGGGCCGTACGAGCAGTACTTC,CASTTTGTGPYEQYF
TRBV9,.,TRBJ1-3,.,TGTGCCAGCAGCCCCGGACAGAGCTCTGGAAACACCATATATTTT,CASSPGQSSGNTIYF
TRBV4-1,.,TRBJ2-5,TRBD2,TGCGCCAGCAGCCCCTTATTTGCGGGAGGGGGAGTTGTCAAAGAGACCCAGTACTTC,CASSPLFAGGGVVKETQYF
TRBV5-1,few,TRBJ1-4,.,TGCGCCAGCAGTGACAGTACTAATGAAAAACTGTTTTTT,CASSDSTNEKLFF
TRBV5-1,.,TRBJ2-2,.,TGCGCCAGCAGCTTGGGAGGGCTAGACACCGGGGAGCTGTTTTTT,CASSLGGLDTGELFF
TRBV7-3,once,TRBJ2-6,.,TGTGCCAGCAGCCGGGGGGCCTCTGGGGCCAACGTCCTGACTTTC,CASSRGASGANVLTF
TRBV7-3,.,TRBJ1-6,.,TGTGCCAGCAGCTTAAAAGGACTGGGGTCACCCCTCCACTTT,CASSLKGLGSPLHF
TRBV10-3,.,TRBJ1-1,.,TGTGCCATCAGCCATCAGGGAATGAACACTGAAGCTTTCTTT,CAISHQGMNTEAFF